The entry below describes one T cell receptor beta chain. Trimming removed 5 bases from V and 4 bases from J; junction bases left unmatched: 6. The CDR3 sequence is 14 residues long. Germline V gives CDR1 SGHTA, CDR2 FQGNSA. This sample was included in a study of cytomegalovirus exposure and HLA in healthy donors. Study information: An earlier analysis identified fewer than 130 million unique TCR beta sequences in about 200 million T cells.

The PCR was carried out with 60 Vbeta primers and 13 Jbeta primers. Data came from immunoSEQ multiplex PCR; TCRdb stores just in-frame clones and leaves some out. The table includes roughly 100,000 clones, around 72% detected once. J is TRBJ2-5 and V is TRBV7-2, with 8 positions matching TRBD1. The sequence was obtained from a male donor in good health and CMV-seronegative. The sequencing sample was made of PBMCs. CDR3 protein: CASSPQGARETQYF. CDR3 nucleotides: TGTGCCAGCAGCCCCCAGGGGGCGAGAGAGACCCAGTACTTC.